This T cell receptor beta chain stems from a study of naive and memory T cell subsets (dated by TCRdb to 2016 to 2017). In terms of the full investigation: An open-source, UMI-based TCR alpha and beta sequencing pipeline was applied to sorted naive and memory peripheral blood T cell subsets. RNA was DNase-treated and reverse transcribed with TCR constant-region primers, mostly using SuperScript III. IgG serology results and the functional CMV T cell responses were in complete agreement. On the study overall, not on this receptor specifically: Clonotypes were defined as single alpha or beta chain sequences, not paired alpha/beta receptors. RNA-based TCR counts may be influenced by expression changes linked to T cell activation and differentiation. After error correction, only a single occurrence was seen for over 95% of naive TCR sequences, so much steeper abundance distributions were produced than in memory subsets. The repertoire findings for the naive and memory subsets could not be validated, as no ground truth was available. A power law was followed by TCR abundance, with an exponent that differed between naive and memory subsets but was consistent across the three individuals. Gini index rose and Shannon and inverse Simpson diversity fell from naive through CM, EM and EMRA in both CD4 and CD8 cells.

Note on this clonotype: It lacks a known antigen. The record has no base qualities; no much larger clone is one base away.

The method behind the library was UMI-ligation and nested PCR. The beta constant-region primer consisted of an equimolar mixture of two oligonucleotides that together covered TRBC1 and TRBC2. Four rounds of PCR were used to amplify ligated cDNA, with nested alpha and beta constant-region primers being used together with the SP2 primer. T4 RNA ligase 1 ligated a single-stranded oligonucleotide carrying the SP2 primer and a 12-nucleotide UMI to the cDNA 3' end. The ligation reaction was kept at 16 degrees C for about 18-25 hours. To avoid over-amplification, PCR2 was usually performed as a SYBR Green qPCR and halted once a predetermined threshold was reached. Every purification after the first one was done using Agencourt AMPure XP magnetic beads. Libraries were quantified by Qubit and checked on a TapeStation, with a main peak expected near 650 bp. Pooled libraries were sequenced on an Illumina MiSeq using v2 2x251 paired-end kits, and typically roughly 0.95-2.1 million reads were obtained per sample. Each sample was pooled at about 4.2 nM, and about 5-7% PhiX was included to help cluster recognition. As for the original processing: V and J genes were assigned to Demultiplexor-processed FASTQ reads by Decombinator through tag matching, with a single base-pair mismatch being allowed. By using UMIs, Collapsinator corrected both sequencing errors and the frequency errors caused by PCR heterogeneity. CDR3Translator translated TCRs and extracted CDR3s from the conserved cysteine to the FGXG phenylalanine, flagging non-productive sequences. Gini, Shannon entropy and inverse Simpson indices were calculated on repertoires subsampled to equal numbers of UMI-defined TCRs. Within the linear range, a power law was fitted by maximum likelihood to the distributions of clonotype abundance. Similar UMI counts, unique TCR numbers and clonal distributions were obtained with the pipeline and with MIGEC on one naive CD8 sample. Repertoires were searched for some 7,000 CMV-associated CDR3 sequences compiled from VDJdb and a published dataset. TCRdb redid the processing of the public reads, applying fastp at Q25 and MiXCR, and retained in-frame beta chains. Duplicate CDR3 protein sequences are folded into a single record with the most common DNA and genes. TCRdb, not the original authors, processed these V and J calls. In all, the sample holds 130,000 or so distinct CDR3 sequences, and around 35% of those were seen once. About 0.85% of the sample is taken by the ten largest.

Separate amplification of TCR alpha and beta chain libraries was performed from the second PCR step onward. To determine each donor's CMV status, fresh PBMCs were stimulated overnight with CMV viral lysate, and IFNgamma production from CD4+ T cells was then assessed. CD4 T cells were positively selected using Miltenyi beads, after which CD8 T cells were positively selected from the CD4-negative fraction. After staining for CD3, CD4, CD8, CD45RA, CD27 and a live/dead dye, cells were sorted on a BD Aria II into four subsets based on CD45RA and CD27. Blood came from a few healthy volunteers, each fractionated into CD4 and CD8 T cells and then into four differentiation subsets. About 110 ml of peripheral blood was taken from each donor, and PBMC were separated by density-gradient centrifugation on Ficoll-Paque PLUS. Sorted cells were lysed in RLT buffer, after which RNA was extracted using a Qiagen RNeasy kit and stored at -80 degrees C.

The CDR1 and CDR2 encoded by the germline V gene are SGDLS and YYNGEE. After removal of 4 bases from V and 4 bases from J, the junction retains 6 bases not matched to a gene. The cysteine opens and the phenylalanine closes a CDR3 of 15 amino acids. Just the 45-base CDR3 DNA is kept, in frame starting at base 1. The V and J genes are TRBV9 and TRBJ2-1; the junction holds 9 bases that match TRBD1. This clonotype originated in a human donor in good health. Sequencing was done on a sample of central memory CD4+ T cells from blood. The cell subset or site label of this sample denotes: central memory, CD45RA- CD27+. The DNA sequence follows: TGTGCCAGCAGCTCCACCGGGACAGGGTACAATGAGCAGTTCTTC. This sequence encodes CASSSTGTGYNEQFF.